A single sample gave rise to the 15 T cell receptor beta chains below, sequenced in a study of Ad26.COV2.S vaccination and SARS-CoV-2 variants. Some clones are missing from TCRdb's copy, which holds only in-frame ones; the method was immunoSEQ multiplex PCR. The sample shows fewer than 400,000 clones, around 85% of them seen only once. Treatment denoted: 19 received Ad26.COV2.S at low or high dose, single or two shots; about 5 received placebo; per-sample allocation not given. Samples came from day 63 after the first vaccine or placebo injection. The source was peripheral blood, collected in a trial of Ad26.COV2.S vaccine versus placebo. The origin of the receptors is a person aged 18 to 65 who received the Ad26.COV2.S COVID-19 vaccine or a placebo.

About this clone: Other DNA sequences from this sample encode an identical CDR3 as well. The rearrangement links TRBV6-5 to TRBJ2-3, with unresolved D. V lost 6 bases and J 1 base, leaving 14 bases between the germline ends. Germline V gene lookup returns CDR1 MNHEY and CDR2 SVGAGI. The length of the CDR3 is 15 residues. The CDR3 DNA reads TGTGCCAGCAGCCCCCGACGTGGAGGCACAGATACGCAGTATTTT. Translated, it gives CASSPRRGGTDTQYF.

The gene calls are TRBV19 and TRBJ1-3; a possible D gene is TRBD1 (6 bases). V dropped 10 bases and J dropped 4 bases, with 14 bases sitting between them. Germline V gene data show CDR1 as LNHDA and CDR2 as SQIVND (reference sequence). The CDR3 extends over 13 amino acids. The CDR3 region has the DNA TGTGCCACCAAACAGGGCCCAGGAAACACCATATATTTT. Translation gives CATKQGPGNTIYF.

J is TRBJ1-4 and V is TRBV4-2; no clear D gene. Germline-derived CDR1 and CDR2 are LGHNA and YNFKEQ. Trimming removed 0 bases from V and 8 bases from J, with 13 bases in between. The CDR3 consists of 15 residues. The CDR3 DNA follows: TGTGCCAGCAGCCAAGACCCACCCAGCGGGGAAAAACTGTTTTTT. Translated, it gives CASSQDPPSGEKLFF.

Only a few counts were recorded for this clone. The rearrangement links TRBV9 to TRBJ2-2, with 12 positions matching TRBD2. The ends lost 4 bases at V and 5 bases at J; junction bases unmatched: 9. The germline V gene encodes CDR1 SGDLS and CDR2 YYNGEE. This CDR3 contains 17 residues. The chain's CDR3 is CASSSPLAGGRTGELFF. CDR3 DNA sequence: TGTGCCAGCAGCTCCCCCCTAGCGGGGGGGAGAACCGGGGAGCTGTTTTTT.

The V gene is TRBV3-1 (or the pseudogene TRBV3-2), the J gene TRBJ1-6; TRBD1 matches at 10 bases. The CDR3 extends over 14 amino acids. Per germline, CDR1 LGHDT and CDR2 YNNKEL (reference sequence). J gave up 7 bases and V 4 bases, and 1 base lay outside the gene matches. The CDR3 DNA reads as TGTGCCAGCAGCCGACAGGGGGCAAATTCACCCCTCCACTTT. It codes for CASSRQGANSPLHF.

The V call is TRBV9, the J call TRBJ1-5; possible D gene TRBD1, 6 bases. Trimming left V 8 bases short and J 2 bases short, with 14 bases between. This CDR3 is built from 14 residues. The germline V gene has CDR1 SGDLS and CDR2 YYNGEE. The chain's CDR3 is CARGGISGNQPQHF. The CDR3 DNA reads as TGTGCCAGAGGGGGGATAAGTGGCAATCAGCCCCAGCATTTT.

The chain has TRBV7-2 and TRBJ1-2, with a weak D call TRBD1 (6 bases). The CDR3 covers 14 residues. V was pared by 0 bases and J by 7 bases, with 12 bases between. Germline CDR1 SGHTA, CDR2 FQGNSA. CDR3 protein: CASSLAGHEIGYTF. CDR3 DNA sequence: TGTGCCAGCAGCTTAGCGGGACACGAAATTGGCTACACCTTC.

This chain uses TRBV6-5 with TRBJ2-4, with TRBD1 as a possible D gene (6 bases). V dropped 0 bases and J dropped 1 base, with 10 bases sitting between them. Germline CDR1 and CDR2: MNHEY and SVGAGI. The CDR3 loop spans 16 amino acids. CDR3 in amino acids: CASSYSGGQAKNIQYF. The CDR3 region has the DNA TGTGCCAGCAGTTACTCCGGAGGACAGGCCAAAAACATTCAGTACTTC.

The rearrangement joins TRBV28 to TRBJ1-4; D gene unclear. Germline-derived CDR1 and CDR2 are MDHEN and SYDVKM. The V gene lost 10 bases and the J gene lost 7 bases, with 16 bases spanning the gap. The CDR3 totals 13 residues. DNA for the CDR3: TGTGCCACCACAACCACCTCCACTGAAAAACTGTTTTTT. This codes for CATTTTSTEKLFF.

This clone appeared once. Other DNA sequences from this sample encode an identical CDR3 as well. The chain joins TRBV10-3 to TRBJ1-1; TRBD1 matches at 10 bases. CDR3 length: 14 residues. The germline CDR1 and CDR2 sequences are ENHRY and SYGVKD. V lost 6 bases to trimming and J lost 5 bases; unmatched junction nucleotides: 6. The DNA of the CDR3 is TGTGCCATCAGGACGGGACAGGGGAGGACTGAAGCTTTCTTT. This sequence encodes CAIRTGQGRTEAFF.

The chain joins TRBV7-3 to TRBJ2-3; D ambiguous. Germline-derived CDR1 and CDR2 are SGHTA and FQGTGA. Trimming removed 1 base at V and 4 bases at J, with 9 bases between. The CDR3 length is 14 residues. CDR3 sequence: CASSLNRQADTQYF. The CDR3 nucleotides are TGTGCCAGCAGCTTAAACCGCCAGGCAGATACGCAGTATTTT.

The DNA for the CDR3 is TGTGCAATCCCCGGGGGGCAAGTGGGGGTGGGATCACCCCTCCACTTT. It is translated as CAIPGGQVGVGSPLHF. J is TRBJ1-6 and V is TRBV7-2; D perhaps matches TRBD1 (6 bases). Germline V gene data show CDR1 as SGHTA and CDR2 as FQGNSA. The CDR3 totals 16 residues.

The table lists this clone with a few counts. The V gene is TRBV18, the J gene TRBJ2-5, with D unclear. The length of the CDR3 is 14 residues. The germline V gene encodes CDR1 KGHSH and CDR2 LQKENI. Between the trimmed V and J ends, which lost 3 bases and 3 bases, there was a span of 11 bases. CDR3 in DNA: TGTGCCAGCTCACCTTCATGGCTAAAAGAGACCCAGTACTTC. Amino acids: CASSPSWLKETQYF.

Written as DNA, the CDR3 is TGTGCCAGCAGCCGGGACTCTCCGAACACCGGGGAGCTGTTTTTT. It codes for CASSRDSPNTGELFF. This chain joins TRBV7-9 and TRBJ2-2; perhaps TRBD2 as D (6 bases). The CDR3 extends over 15 amino acids. Trimming took off 5 bases at V and 0 bases at J, with 10 bases between the two ends. Germline CDR1 and CDR2: SEHNR and FQNEAQ (reference sequence).

Comment on this clone: The same CDR3 arises from other DNA sequences in this sample as well. The chain employs TRBV7-9 and TRBJ1-1; possibly TRBD1 for D (5 bases). Trimming removed 1 base at V and 3 bases at J, with 6 bases between. From germline, CDR1 is SEHNR and CDR2 FQNEAQ (reference sequence). There are 13 residues in the CDR3. The CDR3 nucleotides are TGTGCCAGCAGCTTAGGAGGGGACACTGAAGCTTTCTTT. This codes for CASSLGGDTEAFF.